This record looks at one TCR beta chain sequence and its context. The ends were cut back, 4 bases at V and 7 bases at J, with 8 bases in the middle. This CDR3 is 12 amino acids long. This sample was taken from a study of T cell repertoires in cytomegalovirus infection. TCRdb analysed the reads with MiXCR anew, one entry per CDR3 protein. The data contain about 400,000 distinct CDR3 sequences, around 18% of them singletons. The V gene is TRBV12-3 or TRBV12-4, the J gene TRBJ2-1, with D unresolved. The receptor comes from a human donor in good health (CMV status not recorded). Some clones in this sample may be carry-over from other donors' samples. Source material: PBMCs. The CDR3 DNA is TGTGCCAGCAGTTCCTCCTGGAATGAGCAGTTCTTC. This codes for CASSSSWNEQFF.